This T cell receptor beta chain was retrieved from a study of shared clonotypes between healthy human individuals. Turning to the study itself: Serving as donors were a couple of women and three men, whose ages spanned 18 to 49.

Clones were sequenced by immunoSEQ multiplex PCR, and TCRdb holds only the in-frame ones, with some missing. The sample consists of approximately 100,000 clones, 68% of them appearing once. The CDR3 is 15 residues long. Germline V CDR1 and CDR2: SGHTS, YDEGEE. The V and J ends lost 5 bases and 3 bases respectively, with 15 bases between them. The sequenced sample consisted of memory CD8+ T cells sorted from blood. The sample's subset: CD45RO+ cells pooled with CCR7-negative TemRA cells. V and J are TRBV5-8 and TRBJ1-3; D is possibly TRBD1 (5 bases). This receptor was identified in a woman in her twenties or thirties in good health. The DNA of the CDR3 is TGTGCCAGCAGTGCGTTTTTCCAGGGTGGAAACACCATATATTTT. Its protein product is CASSAFFQGGNTIYF. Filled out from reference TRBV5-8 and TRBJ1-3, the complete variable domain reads EAGVTQSPTHLIKTRGQQATLRCSPISGHTSVYWYQQALGLGLQFLLWYDEGEERNRGNFPPRFSGRQFPNYSSELNVNALELEDSALYLCASSAFFQGGNTIYFGEGSWLTVV.